These 16 T cell receptor beta chains originate from one sample sequenced in a study of T cell clones after liver transplantation. The method was immunoSEQ multiplex PCR; TCRdb's version includes in-frame clones alone and lacks a portion of them. The sample has 55,000 to 75,000 clones, about 70% seen once. The sample consisted of CD4+ T cells from blood, taken at the approximately 16-month timepoint. Receptors were obtained from a human patient who received a liver transplant. Part of the T cells may come from the graft donor.

This chain links TRBV7-9 with TRBJ1-2; D uncertain. There are 15 residues in the CDR3. V lost 2 bases, J lost 4 bases, and 14 bases lay in between. Germline V gene data show CDR1 as SEHNR and CDR2 as FQNEAQ (reference sequence). In nucleotides, the CDR3 is TGTGCCAGCAGCTTAAATGGCCAGGCCACCTATGGCTACACCTTC. Translated, it gives CASSLNGQATYGYTF. The variable domain in full, with the rest retrieved from reference TRBV7-9 and TRBJ1-2, is DTGVSQNPRHKITKRGQNVTFRCDPISEHNRLYWYRQTLGQGPEFLTYFQNEAQLEKSRLLSDRFSAERPKGSFSTLEIQRTEQGDSAMYLCASSLNGQATYGYTFGSGTRLTVV.

This clone was seen a handful of times. DNA of the CDR3: TGTGCCATCGCGACGGCTGAAGCTTTCTTT. Translated: CAIATAEAFF. The chain recombines TRBV10-3 with TRBJ1-1; D gene uncertain. Per germline, CDR1 ENHRY and CDR2 SYGVKD. Trimming stripped 8 bases from V and 6 bases from J, with 7 bases between. The CDR3 contains 10 residues.

This rearrangement joins TRBV7-9 to TRBJ2-1; D possibly uses TRBD1 or TRBD2 (6 bases each). Trimming pared 7 bases from V and 4 bases from J, leaving 14 bases between. This CDR3 region has 14 residues. Per germline, CDR1 SEHNR and CDR2 FQNEAQ (reference sequence). Here the CDR3 reads CASITGGGYNEQFF. CDR3 DNA: TGTGCCAGCATTACCGGAGGGGGGTACAATGAGCAGTTCTTC.

CDR3 DNA sequence: TGTGCCAGTAGTATTGTTCAGGGGCCGTACAATGAGCAGTTCTTC. Protein sequence: CASSIVQGPYNEQFF. The chain uses TRBV19 and TRBJ2-1; D perhaps matches TRBD1 (6 bases). Deletions cut 3 bases from V and 4 bases from J, with 13 bases between. From germline, CDR1 is LNHDA and CDR2 SQIVND (reference sequence). The CDR3 extends over 15 amino acids.

V usage is TRBV5-4 and J usage is TRBJ2-3, with a weak D call TRBD1 (5 bases). Trimming pared 6 bases from V and 6 bases from J, leaving 14 bases between. This CDR3 is built from 13 residues. Germline V gene lookup returns CDR1 SGHNT and CDR2 YYREEE (reference sequence). CDR3: CASNQGTGDTQYF. The DNA for the CDR3 is TGTGCCAGCAATCAGGGTACTGGGGATACGCAGTATTTT.

This chain uses TRBV7-9 with TRBJ1-5, with D maybe TRBD1 (6 bases). Germline V gene lookup returns CDR1 SEHNR and CDR2 FQNEAQ (reference sequence). Trimming took 5 bases from V and 3 from J, leaving 8 bases between them. There are 13 residues in the CDR3. The CDR3 DNA reads TGTGCCAGCAGCGGGACACCCAATCAGCCCCAGCATTTT. Protein product: CASSGTPNQPQHF.

The chain links TRBV2 to TRBJ2-3; 7 bases match TRBD2. Germline V gene data show CDR1 as SNHLY and CDR2 as FYNNEI. J gave up 2 bases and V 6 bases, and 11 bases lay outside the gene matches. The CDR3 covers 16 residues. CDR3 in amino acids: CASRYTGTNDTDTQYF. CDR3 bases: TGTGCCAGCAGATACACCGGGACTAATGACACAGATACGCAGTATTTT.

V and J are TRBV15 and TRBJ1-6, with 7 bases aligning to TRBD1. The CDR3 has 15 residues. The junction had 9 bases not matched to a gene; V was cut back by 1 base and J by 12 bases. Germline V lookup: CDR1 LNHNV, CDR2 YYDKDF (reference sequence). The CDR3 DNA follows: TGTGCCACCAGCAGAGTACAGGGACAGAGCGGACCCCTCCACTTT. This translates into CATSRVQGQSGPLHF.

This sequence joins TRBV5-8 and TRBJ2-7; TRBD1 matches at 9 bases. The germline CDR1 and CDR2 sequences are SGHTS and YDEGEE. This CDR3 has 15 residues. The junction had 8 bases not matched to a gene; V was cut back by 3 bases and J by 4 bases. The CDR3 region is CASSYDGTGTYEQYV. DNA for the CDR3: TGTGCCAGCAGCTACGACGGGACAGGGACTTACGAGCAGTACGTC.

This sequence joins TRBV10-3 and TRBJ2-7; D tentatively reads TRBD1 or TRBD2 (6 bases each). This CDR3 is built from 17 residues. Trimming removed 3 bases from V and 3 bases from J, with 21 bases in between. Germline CDR1 ENHRY, CDR2 SYGVKD. The CDR3 loop is CAISEGGPNLGHYEQYF. The CDR3, as DNA: TGTGCCATCAGTGAAGGGGGGCCAAACTTAGGTCACTACGAGCAGTACTTC.

CDR3 protein: CATSRAGTEKNTEAFF. The CDR3 DNA reads as TGTGCCACCAGCAGAGCCGGGACAGAGAAGAACACTGAAGCTTTCTTT. The V and J genes are TRBV15 and TRBJ1-1; 7 nucleotides line up with TRBD1. The CDR3 consists of 16 residues. CDR1 and CDR2 (germline): LNHNV, YYDKDF (reference sequence). The V segment lost 1 base and the J segment 1 base; nucleotides outside the gene matches: 6.

The chain links TRBV2 to TRBJ2-7; no reliable D call. From germline, CDR1 is SNHLY and CDR2 FYNNEI. V gave up 7 bases and J gave up 1 base, with 17 bases separating them. The CDR3 totals 15 residues. CDR3 DNA: TGTGCCAGCACCGTAGGACCGTACGGGTCCTACGAGCAGTACTTC. Its translation is CASTVGPYGSYEQYF. The whole variable domain, filled in from reference TRBV2 and TRBJ2-7, reads EPEVTQTPSHQVTQMGQEVILRCVPISNHLYFYWYRQILGQKVEFLVSFYNNEISEKSEIFDDQFSVERPDGSNFTLKIRSTKLEDSAMYFCASTVGPYGSYEQYFGPGTRLTVT.

This clone was observed at least ten times. The V and J genes are TRBV27 and TRBJ1-1; 9 nucleotides align to TRBD1. J lost 3 bases, V lost 5 bases, and 13 bases had no gene match. The CDR3 extends over 17 amino acids. Per the germline V gene, CDR1 is MNHEY and CDR2 is SMNVEV (reference sequence). The CDR3, as DNA: TGTGCCAGCAGTCCGGACAGGGGAGTGCGTGCTTACACTGAAGCTTTCTTT. It is translated as CASSPDRGVRAYTEAFF.

The chain recombines TRBV18 with TRBJ2-7; 10 nucleotides align to TRBD2. Germline V CDR1 and CDR2: KGHSH, LQKENI. This CDR3 spans 15 amino acids. V was clipped by 5 bases and J by 3 bases; unmatched bases: 7. The CDR3 nucleotides read TGTGCCAGCTCATCGACTAGCGGGCGGGGCTACGAGCAGTACTTC. This codes for CASSSTSGRGYEQYF.

The rearrangement joins TRBV27 to TRBJ2-1; a weak D match, TRBD1 (6 bases). The CDR3 covers 15 residues. Per the germline V gene, CDR1 is MNHEY and CDR2 is SMNVEV (reference sequence). V was cut by 3 bases and J by 9 bases, with 18 bases left in between. CDR3: CASSLGAGASGEQFF. The CDR3 DNA follows: TGTGCCAGCAGTTTGGGGGCAGGGGCCAGTGGTGAGCAGTTCTTC.

J is TRBJ2-3 and V is TRBV6-1, with D perhaps being TRBD1 or TRBD2 (6 bases each). This CDR3 contains 16 residues. Between the trimmed V and J ends, which lost 4 bases and 3 bases, there was a span of 17 bases. CDR1 and CDR2 from the germline V gene are MNHNS and SASEGT. CDR3 DNA sequence: TGTGCCAGCAGTGCCCGAGGGGGGTATACGACAGATACGCAGTATTTT. Its translation: CASSARGGYTTDTQYF.